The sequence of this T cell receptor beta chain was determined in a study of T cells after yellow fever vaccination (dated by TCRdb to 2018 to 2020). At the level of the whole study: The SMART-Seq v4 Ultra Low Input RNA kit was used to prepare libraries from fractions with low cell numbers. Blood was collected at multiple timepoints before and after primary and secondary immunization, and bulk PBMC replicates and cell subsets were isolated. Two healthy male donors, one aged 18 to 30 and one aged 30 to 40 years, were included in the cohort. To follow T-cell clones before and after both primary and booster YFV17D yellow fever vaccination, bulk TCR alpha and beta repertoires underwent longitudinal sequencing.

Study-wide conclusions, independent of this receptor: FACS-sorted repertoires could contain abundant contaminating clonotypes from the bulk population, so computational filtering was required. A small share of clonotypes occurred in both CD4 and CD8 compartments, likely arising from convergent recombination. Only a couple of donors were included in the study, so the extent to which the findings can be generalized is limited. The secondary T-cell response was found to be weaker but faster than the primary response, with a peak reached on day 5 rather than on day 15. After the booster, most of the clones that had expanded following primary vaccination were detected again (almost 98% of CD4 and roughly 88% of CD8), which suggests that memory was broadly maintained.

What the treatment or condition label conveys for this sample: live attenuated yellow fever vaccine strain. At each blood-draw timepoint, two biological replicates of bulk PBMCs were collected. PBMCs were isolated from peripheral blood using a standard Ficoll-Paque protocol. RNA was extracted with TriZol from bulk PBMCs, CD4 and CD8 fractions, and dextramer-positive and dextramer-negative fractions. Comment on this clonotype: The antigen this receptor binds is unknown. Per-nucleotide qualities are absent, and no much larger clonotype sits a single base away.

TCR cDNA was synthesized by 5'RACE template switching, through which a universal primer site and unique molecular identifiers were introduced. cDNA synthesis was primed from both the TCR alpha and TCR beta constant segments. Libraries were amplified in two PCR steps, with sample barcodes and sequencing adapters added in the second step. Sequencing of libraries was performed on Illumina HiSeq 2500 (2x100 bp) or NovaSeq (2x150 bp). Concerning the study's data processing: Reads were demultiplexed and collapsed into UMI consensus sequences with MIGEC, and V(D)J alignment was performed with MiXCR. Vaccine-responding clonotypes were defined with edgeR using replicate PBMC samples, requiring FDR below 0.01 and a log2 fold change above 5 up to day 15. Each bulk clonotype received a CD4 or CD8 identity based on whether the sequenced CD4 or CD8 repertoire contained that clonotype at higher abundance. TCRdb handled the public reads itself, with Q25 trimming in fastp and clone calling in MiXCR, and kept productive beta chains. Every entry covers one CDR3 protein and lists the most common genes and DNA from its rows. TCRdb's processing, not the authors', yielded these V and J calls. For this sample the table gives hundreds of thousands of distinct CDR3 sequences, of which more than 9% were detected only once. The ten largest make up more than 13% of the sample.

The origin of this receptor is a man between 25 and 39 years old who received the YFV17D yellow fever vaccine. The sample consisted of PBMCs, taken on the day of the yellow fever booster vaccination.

The DNA reads TGTGCCAGCAGTCCATCCCCCCGGGGCAGTAACTATGGCTACACCTTC. Its protein reads: CASSPSPRGSNYGYTF. The rearrangement joined TRBV27 to TRBJ1-2, with TRBD1 perhaps the D gene, on 5 matching bases. From its cysteine to its phenylalanine, the CDR3 spans 16 amino acids. Kept here is only the CDR3 DNA, which spans 48 bases and is read in frame from base 1. The germline V gene (reference sequence) provides CDR1 MNHEY and CDR2 SMNVEV. The junction carries 17 bases between V and J, which are trimmed by 5 bases and 1 base respectively.